This paragraph reports one TCR beta chain. Its antigen is currently unknown. This sample is drawn from a study of radiotherapy plus CTLA-4 blockade in lung cancer. Overall study findings and caveats: The study found tumor-derived TCR clones expanded in blood after radiotherapy plus ipilimumab.

Focal radiation and CTLA-4 blockade (ipilimumab) were tested in chemo-refractory metastatic non-small-cell lung cancer patients. TCRdb keeps only in-frame clones here, not all; method: immunoSEQ multiplex PCR. The sample lists about 53,000 clones, roughly 86% seen once, with about 5% in the top ten. Germline assignment: CDR1 SGHRS and CDR2 YFSETQ. The CDR3 has 15 amino acids. V lost 5 bases and J 0 bases, leaving 15 bases between the germline ends. Sequenced here: peripheral blood, sampled from a patient treated with radiotherapy plus ipilimumab. This clonotype was obtained from a human donor with non-small cell lung cancer whose response to radiotherapy plus ipilimumab could not be evaluated. The rearrangement joins TRBV5-1 to TRBJ2-7; unclear D gene. The CDR3 DNA is TGCGCCAGCAGAACGAGGTATACCCTCTCCTACGAGCAGTACTTC. It specifies CASRTRYTLSYEQYF.